The 6 T cell receptor beta chains below were found in one sample sequenced in a study of cytomegalovirus exposure and HLA in healthy donors. Amplification used 60 Vbeta primers and 13 Jbeta primers. The protocol was immunoSEQ multiplex PCR, while the TCRdb copy is restricted to in-frame clones and leaves out a portion. The sample lists 150,000 to 200,000 clones; approximately 85% were seen once. Material: PBMCs. The source of these receptors is a man younger than 30 in good health and CMV-seropositive.

The chain links TRBV4-1 to TRBJ1-2, with TRBD1 as a possible D gene (5 bases). V shed 2 bases and J shed 6 bases, with 19 bases lying between them. Germline V gene lookup returns CDR1 MGHRA and CDR2 YSYEKL. The CDR3 is made up of 16 amino acids. The CDR3 nucleotides read TGCGCCAGCAGCCAACCCCGAGGCGGGACTATGAATGGCTACACCTTC. Protein: CASSQPRGGTMNGYTF.

The chain uses TRBV7-9 and TRBJ2-7; the D gene is possibly TRBD1 (5 bases). CDR1 is SEHNR and CDR2 is FQNEAQ in the germline V gene (reference sequence). The CDR3 is made up of 17 amino acids. Trimming cost V 2 bases and J 0 bases, with 17 bases left between them. The CDR3 coding sequence is TGTGCCAGCAGCTTAATTGGTAAGGGGTCAAGCTCCTACGAGCAGTACTTC. Translating it yields CASSLIGKGSSSYEQYF.

The chain has TRBV9 and TRBJ1-2; D may be TRBD1 (6 bases). This CDR3 region has 14 residues. Trimming pared 6 bases from V and 3 bases from J, leaving 15 bases between. Germline V lookup: CDR1 SGDLS, CDR2 YYNGEE. DNA for the CDR3: TGTGCCAGCAATCCAGGGGTTTCGGACTATGGCTACACCTTC. It specifies CASNPGVSDYGYTF.

The J gene is TRBJ2-7, the V gene TRBV7-6, with 10 bases identical to TRBD2. Germline CDR1 is SGHVS and CDR2 is FNYEAQ. The V gene end was trimmed by 0 bases and the J gene end by 6 bases; junction bases not matched to a gene: 5. This CDR3 has 15 amino acids. The CDR3 loop reads CASSLAQRGGSEQYF. The CDR3 DNA sequence: TGTGCCAGCAGCTTAGCCCAGCGGGGGGGCTCCGAGCAGTACTTC.

The chain is built from TRBV6-1 and TRBJ1-6; 7 bases map to TRBD1. The length of the CDR3 is 12 residues. Per the germline V gene, CDR1 is MNHNS and CDR2 is SASEGT. V lost 8 bases, J lost 7 bases, and 2 bases stayed unmatched. CDR3 nucleotide sequence: TGTGCCAGCGACAGGGTAAATTCACCCCTCCACTTT. It is translated as CASDRVNSPLHF.

V usage is TRBV28 and J usage is TRBJ1-2; 11 bases are shared with TRBD1. The CDR3 runs 15 residues. The V segment lost 4 bases and the J segment 2 bases; nucleotides outside the gene matches: 3. Germline V gene lookup returns CDR1 MDHEN and CDR2 SYDVKM. DNA for the CDR3: TGTGCCAGCAGTTCCGGGACAGGGGGGAACTATGGCTACACCTTC. Its protein product is CASSSGTGGNYGYTF.